The following is a T cell receptor (beta chain) sequence with its context. Profiling relied on immunoSEQ multiplex PCR, and the TCRdb table lists in-frame clones only, not all of them. The sample lists around 140,000 clones; around 83% were seen once. The data belong to a study of blood T cell repertoires in COVID-19. Trimming removed 3 bases from V and 2 bases from J, with 8 bases in between. CDR1 and CDR2 (germline): SGDLS, YYNGEE. The CDR3 runs to 13 residues. The TCR was taken from a young man with COVID-19, enrolled during active disease. This chain joins TRBV9 and TRBJ2-5; D is unclear. Specimen: peripheral blood. CDR3 sequence: CASSGGQQETQYF. CDR3 coding DNA: TGTGCCAGCAGCGGCGGTCAACAAGAGACCCAGTACTTC.